This is a list of T cell receptor beta chains from one sample in a study of beta chain features in type 1 diabetes. Libraries were prepared by immunoSEQ multiplex PCR; TCRdb keeps only in-frame clonotypes and omits some of them. Of almost 350,000 clones in the sample, around 20% were seen once. Sequencing input: naive CD4+ T cells from blood. The origin of the receptors is a woman between 18 and 30 years old in good health. CDR3s include the opening cysteine and the closing phenylalanine or tryptophan. Fields, in order: D gene, V gene, clone size, J gene, CDR3 DNA, CDR3 protein. A D gene is named only where the DNA matches it firmly. The listing skips clone size in some rows; elsewhere it reads once, few, many or a size class.

>TRBD1|TRBV10-3|-|TRBJ1-1
TGTGCCATCAGTGACCGGGACAGGGGAACTGAAGCTTTCTTT
CAISDRDRGTEAFF
>TRBD2|TRBV7-9|few|TRBJ2-1
TGTGCCAGCAGCCGGGACCCGGGGGGAGAGCAGTTCTTC
CASSRDPGGEQFF
>-|TRBV5-6|-|TRBJ1-1
TGTGCCAGCACGCAGGAATTGAAAGGGAACACTGAAGCTTTCTTT
CASTQELKGNTEAFF
>-|TRBV7-2|-|TRBJ1-5
TGTGCCAGCAGCCTACCGGGACTGCCATCTCAGCCCCAGCATTTT
CASSLPGLPSQPQHF
>-|TRBV9|-|TRBJ2-1
TGTGCCAGCAGCGTAGGGAGTGCCTACAATGAGCAGTTCTTC
CASSVGSAYNEQFF
>TRBD1|TRBV2|-|TRBJ1-5
TGTGCCAGCAGTGGTACAGGGGCTCTCCAGCCCCAGCATTTT
CASSGTGALQPQHF
>-|TRBV2|-|TRBJ1-1
TGTGCCAGCACGTCCACTGAAGCTTTCTTT
CASTSTEAFF
>-|TRBV30|-|TRBJ2-7
TGTGCCTGTCAGGGTATTGGGTCCTACGAGCAGTACTTC
CACQGIGSYEQYF
>TRBD1|TRBV18|-|TRBJ1-1
TGTGCCAGCTCACAGGGGGCTTCTGAAGCTTTCTTT
CASSQGASEAFF
>-|TRBV15|few|TRBJ2-1
TGTGCCACCAGCAGGCGGGGTTATAGCTCCTACAATGAGCAGTTCTTC
CATSRRGYSSYNEQFF
>TRBD2|TRBV30|few|TRBJ2-2
TGTGCCTGGGGCGAAGGGCTAGCGGGGGTGAACACCGGGGAGCTGTTTTTT
CAWGEGLAGVNTGELFF
>-|TRBV29-1|-|TRBJ1-2
TGCAGCGTTGGGGGGACTGTTCGTAACTATGGCTACACCTTC
CSVGGTVRNYGYTF
>TRBD2|TRBV5-1|-|TRBJ2-3
TGCGCCAGCAGCTTTACGGGAGGTCGGATAGATACGCAGTATTTT
CASSFTGGRIDTQYF
>TRBD2|TRBV5-1|-|TRBJ2-5
TGCGCCAGCAGCTCCGACGGGAGGGAGACCCAGTACTTC
CASSSDGRETQYF
>-|TRBV9|-|TRBJ1-3
TGTGCCAGCAGCGTAGGAGGGAACCGGGTCGTAGGAAACACCATATATTTT
CASSVGGNRVVGNTIYF
>TRBD1|TRBV7-9|-|TRBJ2-2
TGTGCCAGCAGCATCCCACTAGCCAGGGGGCCGAACACCGGGGAGCTGTTTTTT
CASSIPLARGPNTGELFF
>-|TRBV5-1|-|TRBJ2-2
TGCGCCAGCTACTCGATGAACACCGGGGAGCTGTTTTTT
CASYSMNTGELFF
>-|TRBV11-3|-|TRBJ2-1
TGTGCCAGCAGCCCCGAAGGCGGGGTAGCCTACAATGAGCAGTTCTTC
CASSPEGGVAYNEQFF
>TRBD1|TRBV30|-|TRBJ1-1
TGTGCCTGGAGTGGACAGGGCCTTGAAGCTTTCTTT
CAWSGQGLEAFF
>-|TRBV9|few|TRBJ1-2
TGTGCCAGCAGCCCGAGGGGGGGGGTGAGGGGCTACACCTTC
CASSPRGGVRGYTF
>-|TRBV30|few|TRBJ2-5
TGTGCCTGGAGTGACGACCGGGGGCAGTACTTC
CAWSDDRGQYF
>TRBD1|TRBV5-1|few|TRBJ2-1
TGCGCCAGCAGCCCTGGACAGGGCTCCTACAATGAGCAGTTCTTC
CASSPGQGSYNEQFF
>-|TRBV20-1|-|TRBJ1-1
TGCAGTGCTCCGGGGGTTACTGAAGCTTTCTTT
CSAPGVTEAFF
>TRBD2|TRBV7-2|-|TRBJ2-7
TGTGCCAGCAGCTTTCGGACTAGCGGCTCCTACGAGCAGTACTTC
CASSFRTSGSYEQYF
>-|TRBV5-4|-|TRBJ1-4
TGTGCCAGCAGCTACCGGGATAATGAAAAACTGTTTTTT
CASSYRDNEKLFF
>TRBD2|TRBV30|-|TRBJ2-1
TGTGCCTGCCTCTCGGAGGGCGGGGGCTCCTACAATGAGCAGTTCTTC
CACLSEGGGSYNEQFF
>TRBD1|TRBV11-1|-|TRBJ2-3
TGTGCCAGCAGCGCATCCACACAGGGGGCCGGAGATACGCAGTATTTT
CASSASTQGAGDTQYF
>-|TRBV11-1|-|TRBJ2-5
TGTGCCAGCAGCTCGGACAGATCCGGCGAGACCCAGTACTTC
CASSSDRSGETQYF
>-|TRBV12-5|-|TRBJ2-7
TGTGCTAGTGGTTCGAACAGGTTCGAGCAGTACTTC
CASGSNRFEQYF
>-|TRBV30|few|TRBJ1-2
TGTGCCTGGAGTCCGGAGTTGAGCTATGGCTACACCTTC
CAWSPELSYGYTF
>-|TRBV30|-|TRBJ1-2
TGTGCCTGGAGTGTCATGCCGGGGGTGTATGGCTACACCTTC
CAWSVMPGVYGYTF
>TRBD2|TRBV5-6|few|TRBJ2-3
TGTGCCAGCAGCGGCAGTGGACTAGCGGGGGAAGGCACAGATACGCAGTATTTT
CASSGSGLAGEGTDTQYF
>-|TRBV9|few|TRBJ2-3
TGTGCCAGCAGCTCCACCCTTCGGGGTTATACGCAGTATTTT
CASSSTLRGYTQYF
>-|TRBV7-6|-|TRBJ2-1
TGTGCCAGCAGTTTTGCACCGGGACACGGCTACAATGAGCAGTTCTTC
CASSFAPGHGYNEQFF
>TRBD1|TRBV30|few|TRBJ1-5
TGTGCCTGGAGTACAGGGGGCGGTCAGCCCCAGCATTTT
CAWSTGGGQPQHF
>-|TRBV13|few|TRBJ1-2
TGTGCCAGCAGCTTAGGGGGGATGCCAGGAGGGGACTATGGCTACACCTTC
CASSLGGMPGGDYGYTF
>TRBD1|TRBV5-1|few|TRBJ1-2
TGCGCCAGCAGCCCAGGGGGGAGCGACATGATCGGCTACACCTTC
CASSPGGSDMIGYTF
>TRBD2|TRBV5-1|-|TRBJ2-5
TGCGCCAGCAGCTTGGAGGTGGGACTAACGGAGACCCAGTACTTC
CASSLEVGLTETQYF
>TRBD1|TRBV2|few|TRBJ1-2
TGTGCCAGCAGTCCCGGACAGGGGAGGGGCTATGGCTACACCTTC
CASSPGQGRGYGYTF
>TRBD1|TRBV19|-|TRBJ1-1
TGTGCCAGTGTTCTAAACAGGGGAGACGCTGAAGCTTTCTTT
CASVLNRGDAEAFF
>-|TRBV11-2|few|TRBJ2-7
TGTGCCAGCAGCTCGATGGACTCCCATCTCCGCGAGCAGTACTTC
CASSSMDSHLREQYF
>TRBD2|TRBV9|-|TRBJ2-1
TGTGCCAGCAGCGTAACGGGAGGACCTAGCTCCTACAATGAGCAGTTCTTC
CASSVTGGPSSYNEQFF
>TRBD1|TRBV5-1|-|TRBJ2-3
TGCGCCAGCAGCTTTTTGGGACAGGGAACTAGTGCAGCCAGCACAGATACGCAGTATTTT
CASSFLGQGTSAASTDTQYF
>TRBD1|TRBV29-1|few|TRBJ2-7
TGCAGCGTCTCCTTTGTGTCGGACAGGGACCAGCAGTACTTC
CSVSFVSDRDQQYF
>-|TRBV5-4|few|TRBJ2-5
TGTGCCAGCAGCTCGGAACTAGCCCTGGAGACCCAGTACTTC
CASSSELALETQYF
>TRBD1|TRBV14|few|TRBJ2-7
TGTGCCAGTACAGGGGGCCGCGAGCAGTACTTC
CASTGGREQYF